The clone carrying this TCR beta chain occurred many times. Antigen specificity is unknown. TCR beta CDR3 regions were amplified from RNA transcripts. The HTBI primer set was used in a first-round RT-PCR of the TCR CDR3. TCRdb passed the multiplex PCR reads through MiXCR, listing each CDR3 protein once. This sample has around 600,000 distinct CDR3 sequences; 14% occur once, and the top ten carry 7% to 9%. This record belongs to a study of T cells in Graves' hyperthyroidism and ophthalmopathy. This CDR3 has 15 residues. Germline V gives CDR1 SGDLS, CDR2 YYNGEE. V lost 0 bases to trimming and J lost 5 bases; unmatched junction nucleotides: 6. Overall study results and limits: Most clonotypes expanded in the thyroid (above 0.001) were also present in blood.

The genes are TRBV9 and TRBJ1-1, with 8 bases fitting TRBD1. Sequences were obtained from blood. This TCR came from a woman aged 18-29 years with Graves' ophthalmopathy. The CDR3, as DNA: TGTGCCAGCAGCGTAGTTAAGACAGGGGATACTGAAGCTTTCTTT. Protein: CASSVVKTGDTEAFF.